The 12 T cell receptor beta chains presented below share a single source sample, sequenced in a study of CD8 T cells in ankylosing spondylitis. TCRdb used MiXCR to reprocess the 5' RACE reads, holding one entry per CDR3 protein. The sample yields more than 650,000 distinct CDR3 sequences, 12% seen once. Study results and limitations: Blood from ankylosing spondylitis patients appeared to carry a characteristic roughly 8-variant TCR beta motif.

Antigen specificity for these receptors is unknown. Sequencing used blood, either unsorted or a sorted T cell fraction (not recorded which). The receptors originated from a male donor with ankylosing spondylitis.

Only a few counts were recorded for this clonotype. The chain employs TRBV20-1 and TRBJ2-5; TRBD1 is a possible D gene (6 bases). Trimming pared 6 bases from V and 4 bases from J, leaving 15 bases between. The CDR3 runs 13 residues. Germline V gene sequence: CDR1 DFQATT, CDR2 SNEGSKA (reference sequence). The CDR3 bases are TGCAGTGCAACAACAGGGATCGGAGAGACCCAGTACTTC. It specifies CSATTGIGETQYF.

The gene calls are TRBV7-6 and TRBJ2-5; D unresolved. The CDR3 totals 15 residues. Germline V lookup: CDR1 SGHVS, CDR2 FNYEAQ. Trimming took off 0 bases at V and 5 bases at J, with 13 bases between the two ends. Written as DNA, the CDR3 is TGTGCCAGCAGCTTAGCTGCCGACATGTACGAGACCCAGTACTTC. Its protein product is CASSLAADMYETQYF.

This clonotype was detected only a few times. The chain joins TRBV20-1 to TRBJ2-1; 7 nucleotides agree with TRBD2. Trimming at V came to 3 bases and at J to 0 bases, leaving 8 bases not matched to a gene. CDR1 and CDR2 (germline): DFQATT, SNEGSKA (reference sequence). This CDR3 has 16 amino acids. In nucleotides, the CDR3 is TGCAGTGCTAGGGTGGGAGGGCCAGGCTCCTACAATGAGCAGTTCTTC. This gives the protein CSARVGGPGSYNEQFF.

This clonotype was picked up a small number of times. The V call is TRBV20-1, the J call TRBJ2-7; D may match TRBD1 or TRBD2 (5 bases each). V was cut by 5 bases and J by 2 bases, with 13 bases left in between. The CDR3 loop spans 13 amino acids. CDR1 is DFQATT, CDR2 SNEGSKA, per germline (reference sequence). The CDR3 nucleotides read TGCAGTGCTTCCGGGACCGCTCCCTACGAGCAGTACTTC. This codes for CSASGTAPYEQYF.

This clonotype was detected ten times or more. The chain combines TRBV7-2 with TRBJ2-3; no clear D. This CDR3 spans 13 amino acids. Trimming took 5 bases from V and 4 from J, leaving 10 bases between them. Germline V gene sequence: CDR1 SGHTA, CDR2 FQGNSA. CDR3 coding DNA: TGTGCCAGCAGCGCCGTCTTCGCAGATACGCAGTATTTT. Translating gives CASSAVFADTQYF.

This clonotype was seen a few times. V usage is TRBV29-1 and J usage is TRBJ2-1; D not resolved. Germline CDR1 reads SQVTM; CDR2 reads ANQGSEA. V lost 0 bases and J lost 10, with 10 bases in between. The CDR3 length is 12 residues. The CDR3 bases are TGCAGCGTTGAAGAGTCCCGGGCCGAGCAGTTCTTC. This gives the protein CSVEESRAEQFF.

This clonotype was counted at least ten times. DNA for the CDR3: TGTGCCAGCAGTACCCCAGGGGGCGGGCAGCCCCAGCATTTT. This gives the protein CASSTPGGGQPQHF. V gene TRBV6-1 combines with J gene TRBJ1-5; 8 bases map to TRBD1. Germline-derived CDR1 and CDR2 are MNHNS and SASEGT. The CDR3 contains 14 residues. J lost 7 bases, V lost 5 bases, and 7 bases had no gene match.

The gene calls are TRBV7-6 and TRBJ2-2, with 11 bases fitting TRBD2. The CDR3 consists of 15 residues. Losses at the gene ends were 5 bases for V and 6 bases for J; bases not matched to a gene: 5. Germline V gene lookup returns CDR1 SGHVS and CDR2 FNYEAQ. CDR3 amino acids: CASSVSGRVAGELFF. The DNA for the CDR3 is TGTGCCAGCAGCGTTAGCGGGAGGGTCGCCGGGGAGCTGTTTTTT.

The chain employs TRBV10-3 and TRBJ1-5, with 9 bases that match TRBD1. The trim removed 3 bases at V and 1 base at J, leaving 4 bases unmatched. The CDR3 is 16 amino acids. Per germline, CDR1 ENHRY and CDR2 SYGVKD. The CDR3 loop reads CAISEQGARSNQPQHF. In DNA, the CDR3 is TGTGCCATCAGTGAACAGGGGGCTCGAAGCAATCAGCCCCAGCATTTT.

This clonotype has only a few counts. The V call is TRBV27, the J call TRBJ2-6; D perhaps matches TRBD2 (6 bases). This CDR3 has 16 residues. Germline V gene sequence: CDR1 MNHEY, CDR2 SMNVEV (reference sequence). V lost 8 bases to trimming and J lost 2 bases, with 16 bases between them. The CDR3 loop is CASVNLGRPGANVLTF. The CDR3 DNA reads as TGTGCCAGCGTGAATCTCGGGAGACCTGGGGCCAACGTCCTGACTTTC. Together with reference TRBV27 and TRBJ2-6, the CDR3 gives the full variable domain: EAQVTQNPRYLITVTGKKLTVTCSQNMNHEYMSWYRQDPGLGLRQIYYSMNVEVTDKGDVPEGYKVSRKEKRNFPLILESPSPNQTSLYFCASVNLGRPGANVLTFGAGSRLTVL.

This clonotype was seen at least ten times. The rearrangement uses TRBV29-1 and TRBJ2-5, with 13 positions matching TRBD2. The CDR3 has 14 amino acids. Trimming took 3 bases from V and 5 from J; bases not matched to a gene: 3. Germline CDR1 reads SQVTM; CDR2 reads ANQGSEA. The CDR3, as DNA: TGCAGCGTTGATCGGACTAGCGGGAGTGAGACCCAGTACTTC. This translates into CSVDRTSGSETQYF.

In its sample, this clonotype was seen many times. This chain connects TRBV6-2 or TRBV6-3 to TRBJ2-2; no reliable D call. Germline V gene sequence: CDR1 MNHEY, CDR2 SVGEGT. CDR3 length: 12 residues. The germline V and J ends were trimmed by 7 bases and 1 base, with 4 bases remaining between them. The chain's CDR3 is CASTENTGELFF. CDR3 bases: TGTGCCAGCACTGAGAACACCGGGGAGCTGTTTTTT.